Below are 18 T cell receptor beta chains sequenced from a single sample in a study of T cell responses to AZD1222 COVID-19 vaccine. Clones were sequenced by immunoSEQ multiplex PCR, and TCRdb holds only the in-frame ones, with some missing. The table has over 95,000 clones, roughly 89% seen once. Here the sequenced sample was peripheral blood, taken on day 0 of AZD1222 vaccination. Every receptor here comes from an adult in good health.

The CDR3 spells CATSNNRGYEQYF. The CDR3 bases are TGTGCCACCAGCAATAACAGGGGTTACGAGCAGTACTTC. The V call is TRBV15, the J call TRBJ2-7, with 7 bases matching TRBD1. CDR3 length: 13 amino acids. Unmatched junction bases numbered 4, after V lost 4 bases and J lost 4 bases. Germline V gives CDR1 LNHNV, CDR2 YYDKDF (reference sequence). Full variable domain (remainder filled in from reference TRBV15 and TRBJ2-7): DAMVIQNPRYQVTQFGKPVTLSCSQTLNHNVMYWYQQKSSQAPKLLFHYYDKDFNNEADTPDNFQSRRPNTSFCFLDIRSPGLGDTAMYLCATSNNRGYEQYFGPGTRLTVT.

The DNA of the CDR3 is TGTGCCTGGAGTGTTGGCAGGGTGAGCAATCAGCCCCAGCATTTT. Protein sequence: CAWSVGRVSNQPQHF. The chain joins TRBV30 to TRBJ1-5; possible D gene TRBD1, 5 bases. CDR3 size: 15 residues. Between the trimmed V and J ends, which lost 0 bases and 1 base, there was a span of 10 bases. Germline V lookup: CDR1 GTSNPN, CDR2 SVGIG (reference sequence).

The chain combines TRBV2 with TRBJ1-1, with 7 bases that match TRBD1. V dropped 1 base and J dropped 4; count of bases not matched to a gene: 6. Germline loops: CDR1 SNHLY, CDR2 FYNNEI. The length of the CDR3 is 15 residues. The CDR3 nucleotides read TGTGCCAGCAGTGAAGAGAGGGGGCGGATCACTGAAGCTTTCTTT. It specifies CASSEERGRITEAFF.

The V gene is TRBV10-3, the J gene TRBJ2-5, with D perhaps assigned TRBD1 or TRBD2 (5 bases each). CDR1 is ENHRY and CDR2 is SYGVKD in the germline V gene. Trimming stripped 0 bases from V and 5 bases from J, with 13 bases between. CDR3 size: 15 residues. CDR3 DNA: TGTGCCATCAGTGAGTCGGGTCAGGGCGGGGAGACCCAGTACTTC. This gives the protein CAISESGQGGETQYF.

CDR3 protein: CASSPRGPGGDTEAFF. The CDR3, as DNA: TGTGCCAGCTCACCACGGGGTCCCGGCGGCGACACTGAAGCTTTCTTT. The chain recombines TRBV18 with TRBJ1-1; D ambiguous. In germline, CDR1 is KGHSH, CDR2 LQKENI. The CDR3 runs to 16 residues. V was clipped by 1 base and J by 3 bases, with 15 bases between them.

The chain is built from TRBV9 and TRBJ1-4; 10 bases map to TRBD1. J gave up 6 bases and V 4 bases, and 9 bases lay outside the gene matches. Per the germline V gene, CDR1 is SGDLS and CDR2 is YYNGEE. CDR3 length equals 16 residues. The DNA of the CDR3 is TGTGCCAGCAGCCGACGGACAGGGGGTGGGGATGAAAAACTGTTTTTT. It is translated as CASSRRTGGGDEKLFF.

This CDR3 is CASSLREKGPPSGRASGELFF. DNA of the CDR3: TGTGCCAGCAGCTTAAGAGAAAAGGGACCACCGAGCGGGAGGGCTTCCGGGGAGCTGTTTTTT. This chain joins TRBV7-3 and TRBJ2-2; 10 bases are shared with TRBD2. V lost 1 base and J lost 6; bases outside the gene matches: 20. Germline V lookup: CDR1 SGHTA, CDR2 FQGTGA. The CDR3 is 21 amino acids.

The chain recombines TRBV11-3 with TRBJ2-1, with a weak D call TRBD1 (5 bases). Looked up from germline, CDR1 is SGHNT and CDR2 is YENEEA. The V gene lost 0 bases and the J gene lost 10 bases, with 10 bases spanning the gap. CDR3 size: 13 residues. The CDR3 is CASSLDPTGEQFF. The CDR3 DNA reads as TGTGCCAGCAGCTTAGATCCCACAGGAGAGCAGTTCTTC.

V and J are TRBV30 and TRBJ2-3; 8 bases are a match to TRBD1. The germline V gene has CDR1 GTSNPN and CDR2 SVGIG (reference sequence). The CDR3 covers 13 residues. This chain's CDR3 is CASRTGFTDTQYF. The CDR3, as DNA: TGTGCATCTCGGACAGGGTTCACAGATACGCAGTATTTT. Filled out from reference TRBV30 and TRBJ2-3, the complete variable domain reads SQTIHQWPATLVQPVGSPLSLECTVEGTSNPNLYWYRQAAGRGLQLLFYSVGIGQISSEVPQNLSASRPQDRQFILSSKKLLLSDSGFYLCASRTGFTDTQYFGPGTRLTVL.

This chain uses TRBV20-1 with TRBJ1-6, with D possibly TRBD1 on 5 matching bases. V lost 3 bases and J 6 bases, leaving 18 bases between the germline ends. CDR3 size: 16 residues. CDR1 DFQATT and CDR2 SNEGSKA come from the germline V gene (reference sequence). The CDR3, as DNA: TGCAGTGCTAGTATAGGGGAACGGCAGAGTAATTCACCCCTCCACTTT. The encoded protein is CSASIGERQSNSPLHF.

V usage is TRBV9 and J usage is TRBJ2-2; tentative D call: TRBD2 (6 bases). CDR1 is SGDLS and CDR2 is YYNGEE in the germline V gene. Trimming took off 3 bases at V and 7 bases at J, with 7 bases between the two ends. The CDR3 runs to 12 residues. The DNA of the CDR3 is TGTGCCAGCAGCGCGGACTACGGGGAGCTGTTTTTT. This gives the protein CASSADYGELFF.

As to this clone: Other DNA sequences in the sample encode the same CDR3. V is TRBV5-4 and J is TRBJ2-1; D is uncertain. The germline CDR1 and CDR2 sequences are SGHNT and YYREEE (reference sequence). Trimming removed 4 bases at V and 1 base at J, with 9 bases between. The CDR3 covers 14 residues. The CDR3 spells CASSLRGSYNEQFF. Here the CDR3 DNA reads TGTGCCAGCAGCCTTCGTGGATCCTACAATGAGCAGTTCTTC.

In nucleotides, the CDR3 is TGTGCCAGCAGCCAAAAAATGGGCCCCCAGGGGCCCTACGAGCAGTACTTC. Its translation: CASSQKMGPQGPYEQYF. The chain links TRBV4-2 to TRBJ2-7; maybe TRBD1 (6 bases). Germline values: CDR1 LGHNA, CDR2 YNFKEQ. The germline V and J ends were trimmed by 2 bases and 2 bases, with 19 bases remaining between them. The length of the CDR3 is 17 residues.

This clone appeared a single time. The chain joins TRBV9 to TRBJ2-2; D could derive from TRBD1 or TRBD2 (5 bases each). The CDR3 totals 16 residues. V gave up 1 base and J gave up 0 bases, with 10 bases separating them. CDR1 is SGDLS and CDR2 is YYNGEE in the germline V gene. Written as DNA, the CDR3 is TGTGCCAGCAGCGTACGGTCGGGGCCGAACACCGGGGAGCTGTTTTTT. Its translation: CASSVRSGPNTGELFF.

The chain has TRBV6-2 or TRBV6-3 and TRBJ2-6; D is unclear. The CDR3 is 16 amino acids. Germline CDR1 and CDR2: MNHEY and SVGEGT. The ends were cut back, 5 bases at V and 0 bases at J, with 11 bases in the middle. For the CDR3, the DNA is TGTGCCAGCAGTGCACAGCTCTACTCTGGGGCCAACGTCCTGACTTTC. The encoded protein is CASSAQLYSGANVLTF.

The chain is built from TRBV4-2 and TRBJ2-5; 7 bases are a match to TRBD2. With V trimmed by 1 base and J by 12 bases, 8 bases remained unmatched. CDR1 is LGHNA and CDR2 is YNFKEQ in the germline V gene. CDR3 size: 13 residues. The CDR3 DNA follows: TGTGCCAGCAGCCAAGGAAGGCTAGCGGAGGAGTACTTC. Translation: CASSQGRLAEEYF.

This chain uses TRBV29-1 with TRBJ2-1; TRBD2 matches at 7 bases. Germline CDR1 and CDR2: SQVTM and ANQGSEA. The CDR3 is made up of 13 amino acids. Trimming cost V 4 bases and J 10 bases; bases outside gene matches: 10. The CDR3 DNA is TGCAGCGTTGGGGAAGGACTAGTAGGCGAGCAGTTCTTC. This encodes CSVGEGLVGEQFF.

CDR3 residues: CAISADRSGNTIYF. The CDR3 nucleotides are TGTGCCATCAGTGCGGACAGGAGCGGAAACACCATATATTTT. The chain links TRBV10-3 to TRBJ1-3; 7 positions match TRBD1. The germline V gene encodes CDR1 ENHRY and CDR2 SYGVKD. V dropped 4 bases and J dropped 4; count of bases not matched to a gene: 4. The CDR3 is 14 amino acids.